The 13 T cell receptor beta chains below come from one sample, sequenced in a study of blood T cell repertoires in COVID-19. This table comes from immunoSEQ multiplex PCR, and its TCRdb copy is limited to in-frame clones, with some not included. Found here are roughly 70,000 clones, about 90% of them singletons; the top ten hold under 15%. The sequencing sample was made of peripheral blood. These receptor sequences come from a human donor with active COVID-19. The donor label of this sample is uncertain.

This clone was counted between two and nine times. The CDR3 nucleotides read TGCGCCAGCAGCCAAGAGTTTCGGGGAGGGGATCAGCCCCAGCATTTT. The encoded protein is CASSQEFRGGDQPQHF. This chain connects TRBV4-1 to TRBJ1-5; weak D call: TRBD1 (5 bases). Trimming shortened V by 0 bases and J by 5 bases, and 14 bases separated the two germline ends. Per germline, CDR1 MGHRA and CDR2 YSYEKL. The CDR3 loop spans 16 amino acids.

V is TRBV24-1 and J is TRBJ1-2; D call uncertain. Germline CDR1 reads KGHDR; CDR2 reads SFDVKD. V shed 9 bases and J shed 4 bases, with 8 bases lying between them. The CDR3 contains 11 residues. The CDR3 loop reads CATGSGYGYTF. CDR3 sequence (DNA): TGTGCCACCGGGTCAGGCTATGGCTACACCTTC.

The chain has TRBV5-1 and TRBJ1-2; D may be TRBD1 (6 bases). The germline V gene has CDR1 SGHRS and CDR2 YFSETQ. Trimming took off 3 bases at V and 5 bases at J, with 17 bases between the two ends. The CDR3 has 15 amino acids. This CDR3 is CASSSARGTTYGYTF. DNA for the CDR3: TGCGCCAGCAGCTCCGCCAGGGGTACGACTTATGGCTACACCTTC.

The gene calls are TRBV3-1 (or the pseudogene TRBV3-2) and TRBJ1-4; D gene unclear. V gave up 0 bases and J gave up 7 bases, with 3 bases separating them. The CDR3 is 12 amino acids. Per germline, CDR1 LGHDT and CDR2 YNNKEL (reference sequence). The CDR3 region has the DNA TGTGCCAGCAGCCAAGACAGTGAAAAACTGTTTTTT. Translated, it gives CASSQDSEKLFF.

The chain carries TRBV18 and TRBJ1-5, with D tentatively TRBD1 (6 bases). The germline V gene has CDR1 KGHSH and CDR2 LQKENI. CDR3 length: 15 amino acids. Trimming took off 1 base at V and 0 bases at J, with 7 bases between the two ends. The DNA of the CDR3 is TGTGCCAGCTCACCACGGACAGTTAGCAATCAGCCCCAGCATTTT. Its translation is CASSPRTVSNQPQHF.

J is TRBJ2-1 and V is TRBV5-4, with a possible D match to TRBD2 (6 bases). The CDR3 spans 15 residues. Germline V gene lookup returns CDR1 SGHNT and CDR2 YYREEE (reference sequence). V dropped 0 bases and J dropped 5 bases, with 12 bases sitting between them. CDR3 nucleotides: TGTGCCAGCAGCTTGGCAGTTGGAGGGGACAATGAGCAGTTCTTC. This gives the protein CASSLAVGGDNEQFF.

The gene calls are TRBV7-2 and TRBJ2-4; 8 bases agree with TRBD2. CDR3 length equals 16 residues. Trimming at V came to 2 bases and at J to 0 bases, leaving 3 bases not matched to a gene. Germline V gives CDR1 SGHTA, CDR2 FQGNSA. The CDR3 spells CASSLPLAGAKNIQYF. Here the CDR3 DNA reads TGTGCCAGCAGCTTACCCCTAGCGGGAGCCAAAAACATTCAGTACTTC.

The V call is TRBV28, the J call TRBJ1-3; 7 bases line up with TRBD1. The CDR3 extends over 12 amino acids. CDR1 and CDR2 from the germline V gene are MDHEN and SYDVKM. J was trimmed by 8 bases and V by 10 bases; bases with no gene match: 8. CDR3 in amino acids: CATGTVLDTIYF. As DNA, the CDR3 is TGTGCCACCGGGACAGTCCTAGACACCATATATTTT.

This clone was counted a few times. The chain carries TRBV16 and TRBJ2-7, with D perhaps matching TRBD2 (6 bases). This CDR3 has 11 amino acids. V was cut by 8 bases and J by 3 bases, with 8 bases left in between. Germline values: CDR1 KGHSY, CDR2 FQNENV. CDR3 amino acids: CASGSGYEQYF. The DNA for the CDR3 is TGTGCCAGCGGTAGCGGCTACGAGCAGTACTTC.

The chain employs TRBV18 and TRBJ2-1, with TRBD1 as a possible D gene (6 bases). This CDR3 region has 14 residues. Germline CDR1 and CDR2: KGHSH and LQKENI. V shed 6 bases and J shed 1 base, with 10 bases lying between them. The CDR3 spells CASSRTASYNEQFF. The DNA for the CDR3 is TGTGCCAGCTCCCGGACAGCGTCCTACAATGAGCAGTTCTTC.

The rearrangement links TRBV3-1 (or the pseudogene TRBV3-2) to TRBJ2-2, with D unclear. There are 13 residues in the CDR3. Trimming took 4 bases from V and 3 from J, leaving 6 bases between them. CDR1 and CDR2 from the germline V gene are LGHDT and YNNKEL (reference sequence). The CDR3 DNA reads as TGTGCCAGCAGCCTAAAGCACACCGGGGAGCTGTTTTTT. Encoded protein: CASSLKHTGELFF.

The chain employs TRBV12-3 or TRBV12-4 and TRBJ1-2, with D unclear. Trimming shortened V by 6 bases and J by 6 bases, and 11 bases separated the two germline ends. The CDR3 covers 12 residues. The CDR3 bases are TGTGCCAGCAGCCACGGGCGGGATGGCTACACCTTC. Amino acids: CASSHGRDGYTF.

The rearrangement links TRBV19 to TRBJ1-2, with a possible D match to TRBD1 (5 bases). The V end lost 2 bases, the J end lost 8 bases, and 15 bases lay between the germline ends. Germline V gene lookup returns CDR1 LNHDA and CDR2 SQIVND (reference sequence). This CDR3 is built from 14 residues. The CDR3 region is CASSIFGQGGGYTF. The CDR3 coding sequence is TGTGCCAGTAGTATATTCGGGCAGGGAGGAGGCTACACCTTC. Drawing the rest from reference TRBV19 and TRBJ1-2, the complete variable domain is DGGITQSPKYLFRKEGQNVTLSCEQNLNHDAMYWYRQDPGQGLRLIYYSQIVNDFQKGDIAEGYSVSREKKESFPLTVTSAQKNPTAFYLCASSIFGQGGGYTFGSGTRLTVV.